This TCR beta chain was found in a study of cytomegalovirus exposure and HLA in healthy donors. Both 60 Vbeta primers and 13 Jbeta primers went into the PCR. Clones were read by immunoSEQ multiplex PCR, and TCRdb kept only the in-frame ones, dropping some. The sample lists approximately 30,000 clones, 44% occurring once. The CDR3 is 13 residues long. V was clipped by 2 bases and J by 4 bases, with 7 bases between them. Germline CDR1 reads SGHTA; CDR2 reads FQGNSA. This clone was counted only a few times. Other DNA variants within this sample encode the same CDR3. The sequence derives from a woman between 50 and 59 years old in good health and CMV-seronegative. The sample taken for sequencing was PBMCs. The chain links TRBV7-2 to TRBJ2-3; D uncertain. The CDR3 region has the DNA TGTGCCAGCAGCTTAATGTCGGCAGATACGCAGTATTTT. Translated: CASSLMSADTQYF.